The source of this T cell receptor (beta chain) is a study of regulatory T cells in long-lasting Graves disease. Germline V gives CDR1 LGHDT, CDR2 YNNKEL (reference sequence). V lost 1 base and J lost 0; bases outside the gene matches: 2. The CDR3 runs 17 residues. CDR3-region Arm-PCR and iRepertoire HTBI primers produced the TCR beta libraries. TCRdb passed the multiplex PCR reads through MiXCR, listing each CDR3 protein once. The sample yields 500,000 or so distinct CDR3 sequences, about 14% seen once. The time point here: newly diagnosed GD, antithyroid drugs for less than 3 months. PBMC RNA served as the TCR library source. The same specimen was also included in a second study, on T cells in Graves' hyperthyroidism and ophthalmopathy. That work contributes: Among the patients, aged 18 to 65, hyperthyroidism was newly diagnosed and had lasted under 2 months. Any patient presenting with uncontrolled infection, other autoimmune disease, pregnancy or lactation was left out. Using the HTBI primer set, a first-round RT-PCR was run on the TCR CDR3. Most thyroid clonotypes that were expanded above 0.001 also turned up in blood.

The genes are TRBV3-1 and TRBJ2-3, with TRBD2 identical over 12 bases. Material: peripheral blood mononuclear cells (PBMCs), obtained at new diagnosis, from a patient treated with antithyroid drugs. The origin of this receptor is a woman aged 50 to 60 with Graves disease. The DNA of the CDR3 is TGTGCCAGCAGCCAAGGGGGACTAGCGGGTAGCACAGATACGCAGTATTTT. This sequence encodes CASSQGGLAGSTDTQYF.